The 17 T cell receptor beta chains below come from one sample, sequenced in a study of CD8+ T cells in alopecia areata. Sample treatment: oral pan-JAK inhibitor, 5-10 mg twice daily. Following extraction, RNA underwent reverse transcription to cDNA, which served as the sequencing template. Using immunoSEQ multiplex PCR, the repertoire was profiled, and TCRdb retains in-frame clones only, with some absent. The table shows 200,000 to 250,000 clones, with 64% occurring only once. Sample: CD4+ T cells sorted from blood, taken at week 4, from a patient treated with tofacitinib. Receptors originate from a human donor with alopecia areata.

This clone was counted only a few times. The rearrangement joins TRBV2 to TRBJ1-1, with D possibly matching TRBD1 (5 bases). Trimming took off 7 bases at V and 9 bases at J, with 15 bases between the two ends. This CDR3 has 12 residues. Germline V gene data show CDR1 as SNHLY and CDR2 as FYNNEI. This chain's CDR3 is CASTRDVLQAFF. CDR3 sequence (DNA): TGTGCCAGCACCCGGGACGTCTTACAAGCTTTCTTT.

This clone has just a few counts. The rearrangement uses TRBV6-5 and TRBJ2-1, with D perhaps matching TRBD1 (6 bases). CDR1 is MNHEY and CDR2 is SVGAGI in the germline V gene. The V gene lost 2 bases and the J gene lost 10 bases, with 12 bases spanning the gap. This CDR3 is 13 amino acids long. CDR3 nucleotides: TGTGCCAGCAGTTACGAACAGGGCGGGGAGCAGTTCTTC. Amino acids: CASSYEQGGEQFF.

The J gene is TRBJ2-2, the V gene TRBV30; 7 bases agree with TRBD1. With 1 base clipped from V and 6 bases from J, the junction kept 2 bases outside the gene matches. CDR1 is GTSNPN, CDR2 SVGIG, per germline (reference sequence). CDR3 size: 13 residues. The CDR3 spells CAWSEQGPGELFF. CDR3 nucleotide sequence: TGTGCCTGGAGTGAACAGGGGCCCGGGGAGCTGTTTTTT.

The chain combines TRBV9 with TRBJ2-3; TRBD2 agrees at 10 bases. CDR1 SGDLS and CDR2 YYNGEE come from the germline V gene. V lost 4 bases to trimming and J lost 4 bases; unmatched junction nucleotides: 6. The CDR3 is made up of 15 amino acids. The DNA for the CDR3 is TGTGCCAGCAGCCGAGCGGGGGGGCCCCCAGATACGCAGTATTTT. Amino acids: CASSRAGGPPDTQYF. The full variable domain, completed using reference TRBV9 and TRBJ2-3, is DSGVTQTPKHLITATGQRVTLRCSPRSGDLSVYWYQQSLDQGLQFLIQYYNGEERAKGNILERFSAQQFPDLHSELNLSSLELGDSALYFCASSRAGGPPDTQYFGPGTRLTVL.

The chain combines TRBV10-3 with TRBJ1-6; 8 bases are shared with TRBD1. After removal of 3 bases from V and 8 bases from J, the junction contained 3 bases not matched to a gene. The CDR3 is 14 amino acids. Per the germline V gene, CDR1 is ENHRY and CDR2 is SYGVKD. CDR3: CAISDGTGYSPLHF. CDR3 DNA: TGTGCCATCAGTGATGGGACAGGATATTCACCCCTCCACTTT.

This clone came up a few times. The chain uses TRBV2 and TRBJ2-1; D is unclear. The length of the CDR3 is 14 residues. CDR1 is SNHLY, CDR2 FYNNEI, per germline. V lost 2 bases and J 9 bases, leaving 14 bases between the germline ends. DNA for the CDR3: TGTGCCAGCAGTGAAAGCCCAACCTGGACTGAGCAGTTCTTC. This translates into CASSESPTWTEQFF. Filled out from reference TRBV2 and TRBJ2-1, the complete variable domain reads EPEVTQTPSHQVTQMGQEVILRCVPISNHLYFYWYRQILGQKVEFLVSFYNNEISEKSEIFDDQFSVERPDGSNFTLKIRSTKLEDSAMYFCASSESPTWTEQFFGPGTRLTVL.

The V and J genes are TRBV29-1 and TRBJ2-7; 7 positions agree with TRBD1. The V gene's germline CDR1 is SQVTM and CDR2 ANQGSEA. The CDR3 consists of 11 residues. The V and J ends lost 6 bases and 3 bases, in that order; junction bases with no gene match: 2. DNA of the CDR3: TGCAGCGTACAGGGGCTCTACGAGCAGTACTTC. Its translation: CSVQGLYEQYF.

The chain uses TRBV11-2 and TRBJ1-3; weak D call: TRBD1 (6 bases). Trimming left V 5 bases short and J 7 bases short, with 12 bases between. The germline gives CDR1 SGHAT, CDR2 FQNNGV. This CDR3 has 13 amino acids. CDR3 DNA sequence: TGTGCCAGCAGCATACAGGGTTGGAACACCATATATTTT. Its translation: CASSIQGWNTIYF.

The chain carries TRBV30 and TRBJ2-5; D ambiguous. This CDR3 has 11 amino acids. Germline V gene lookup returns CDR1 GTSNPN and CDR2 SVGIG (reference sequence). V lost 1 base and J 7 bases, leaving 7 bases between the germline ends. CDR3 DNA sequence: TGTGCCTGGAGTGCCTTCCTGACCCAGTACTTC. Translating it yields CAWSAFLTQYF.

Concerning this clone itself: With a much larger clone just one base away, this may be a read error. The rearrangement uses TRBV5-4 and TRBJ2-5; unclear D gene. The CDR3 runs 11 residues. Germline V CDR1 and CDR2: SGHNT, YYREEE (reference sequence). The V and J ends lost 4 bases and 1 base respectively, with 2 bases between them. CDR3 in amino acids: CASSTQETQYF. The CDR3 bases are TGTGCCAGCAGCACCCAAGAGACCCAGTACTTC. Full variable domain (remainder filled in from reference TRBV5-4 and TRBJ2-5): ETGVTQSPTHLIKTRGQQVTLRCSSQSGHNTVSWYQQALGQGPQFIFQYYREEENGRGNFPPRFSGLQFPNYSSELNVNALELDDSALYLCASSTQETQYFGPGTRLLVL.

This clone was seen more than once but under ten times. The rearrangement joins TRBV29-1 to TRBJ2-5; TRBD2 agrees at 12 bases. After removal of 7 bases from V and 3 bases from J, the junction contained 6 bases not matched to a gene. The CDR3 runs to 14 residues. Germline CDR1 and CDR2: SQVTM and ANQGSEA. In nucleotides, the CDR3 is TGCAGCGCAGCCAGACTAGCGGGGGAAGAGACCCAGTACTTC. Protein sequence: CSAARLAGEETQYF.

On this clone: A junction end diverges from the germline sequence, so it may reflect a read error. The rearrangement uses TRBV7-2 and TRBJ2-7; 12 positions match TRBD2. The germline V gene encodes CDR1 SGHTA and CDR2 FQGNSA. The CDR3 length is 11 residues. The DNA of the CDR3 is TGTGCCAGCTCCTTGACTAGCGGGGGCCCATTC. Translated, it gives CASSLTSGGPF.

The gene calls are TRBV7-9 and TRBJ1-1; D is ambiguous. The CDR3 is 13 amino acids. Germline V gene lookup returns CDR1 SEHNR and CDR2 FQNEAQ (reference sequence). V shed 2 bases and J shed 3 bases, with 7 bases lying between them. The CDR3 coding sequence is TGTGCCAGCAGCTTAATCGTGGACACTGAAGCTTTCTTT. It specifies CASSLIVDTEAFF.

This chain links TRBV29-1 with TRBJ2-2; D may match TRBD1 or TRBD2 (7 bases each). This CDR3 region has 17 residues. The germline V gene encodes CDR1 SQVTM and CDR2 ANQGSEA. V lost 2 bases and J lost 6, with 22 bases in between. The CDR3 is CSVELGGSRLAPGELFF. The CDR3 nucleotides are TGCAGCGTTGAATTAGGGGGCTCTAGACTAGCACCCGGGGAGCTGTTTTTT.

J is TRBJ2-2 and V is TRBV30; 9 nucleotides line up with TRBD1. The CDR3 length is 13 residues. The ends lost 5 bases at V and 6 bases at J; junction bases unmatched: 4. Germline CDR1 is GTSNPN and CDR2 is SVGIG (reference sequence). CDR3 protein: CAWSTGGAGELFF. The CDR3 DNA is TGTGCCTGGTCGACAGGGGGGGCCGGGGAGCTGTTTTTT.

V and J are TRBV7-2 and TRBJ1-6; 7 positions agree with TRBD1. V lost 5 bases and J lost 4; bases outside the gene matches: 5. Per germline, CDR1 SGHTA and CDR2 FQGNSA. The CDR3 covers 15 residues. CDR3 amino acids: CASSQRQGYNSPLHF. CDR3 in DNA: TGTGCCAGCAGCCAAAGACAGGGTTATAATTCACCCCTCCACTTT. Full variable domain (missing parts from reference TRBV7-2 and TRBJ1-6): GAGVSQSPSNKVTEKGKDVELRCDPISGHTALYWYRQSLGQGLEFLIYFQGNSAPDKSGLPSDRFSAERTGGSVSTLTIQRTQQEDSAVYLCASSQRQGYNSPLHFGNGTRLTVT.

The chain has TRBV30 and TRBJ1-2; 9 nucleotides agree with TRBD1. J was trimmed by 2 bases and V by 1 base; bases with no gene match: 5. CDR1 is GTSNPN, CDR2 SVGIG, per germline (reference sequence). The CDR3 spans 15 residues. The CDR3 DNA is TGTGCCTGGAGTGCCCTCGGGACAGGGAACTATGGCTACACCTTC. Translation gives CAWSALGTGNYGYTF.